Listed below are T cell receptor beta chains from one sample, sequenced in a study of cytomegalovirus exposure and HLA in healthy donors. Method: immunoSEQ multiplex PCR; TCRdb's copy keeps in-frame clones and lacks some. Altogether roughly 90,000 clones are present, just under 90% being singletons, with the ten largest covering roughly 2.3%. The sample taken for sequencing was PBMCs. The receptor set was obtained from a man aged 18 to 30 in good health and CMV-seronegative. CDR3s include the opening cysteine and the closing phenylalanine or tryptophan. The D gene is left open where the match is weak. Size values are once, few and many counts, or a class for expanded clones, and some rows have none.

v_call,clone_size,d_call,j_call,cdr3_length,cdr3_nt,cdr3_aa
TRBV5-1,.,.,TRBJ2-3,13,TGCGCCAGCAGGATCGGGGGCACAGATACGCAGTATTTT,CASRIGGTDTQYF
TRBV28,.,.,TRBJ2-1,14,TGTGCCAGCATGCGGGAACTAGCTATAAATGAGCAGTTCTTC,CASMRELAINEQFF
TRBV27,.,.,TRBJ2-1,14,TGTGCCAGCAGCCCCAGGCCTTCATACAATGAGCAGTTCTTC,CASSPRPSYNEQFF
TRBV28,.,.,TRBJ1-5,15,TGTGCCAGCAGAGACAGTTACTATAGCAATCAGCCCCAGCATTTT,CASRDSYYSNQPQHF
TRBV27,.,.,TRBJ2-3,15,TGTGCCAGCAGTTTATTGGCGGGGCTCACAGATACGCAGTATTTT,CASSLLAGLTDTQYF
TRBV7-2,.,.,TRBJ2-1,13,TGTGCCAGCAGCCTGCGGGCGAGCAATGAGCAGTTCTTC,CASSLRASNEQFF
TRBV7-2,.,.,TRBJ1-5,13,TGTGCCAGCACCCAATCGCTATATCAGCCCCAGCATTTT,CASTQSLYQPQHF
TRBV6-5,.,.,TRBJ2-3,13,TGTGCCAGCAGGAGGGACAAGACAGATACGCAGTATTTT,CASRRDKTDTQYF
TRBV7-6,.,TRBD2,TRBJ2-1,18,TGTGCCAGCAGCTTAGTAGGCGGGAGAGGTGGTAGGGACAATGAGCAGTTCTTC,CASSLVGGRGGRDNEQFF
TRBV5-5,once,TRBD1,TRBJ2-6,18,TGTGCCAGCAGCCGTGTTGGACAGGGATGGTCTGGGGCCAACGTCCTGACTTTC,CASSRVGQGWSGANVLTF
TRBV11-2,.,TRBD1,TRBJ1-2,13,TGTGCCAGCAGCACCGGGACAGTTTATGGCTACACCTTC,CASSTGTVYGYTF
TRBV28,.,.,TRBJ2-1,15,TGTGCCAGTAAAGGGGGAGCAGGGGCAGGGAATGAGCAGTTCTTC,CASKGGAGAGNEQFF
TRBV27,.,TRBD1,TRBJ1-6,18,TGTGCCAGCACCCCCCGGGGACAGGGTCCAATCTGGGGTTCACCCCTCCACTTT,CASTPRGQGPIWGSPLHF
TRBV7-9,.,TRBD1,TRBJ2-7,15,TGTGCCAGCAGCCCTAGGGACAGGGGATCCTACGAGCAGTACTTC,CASSPRDRGSYEQYF
TRBV6-1,few,TRBD2,TRBJ2-7,15,TGTGCCAGCAGTTCCTTATCGGGGACTAGGGGCGAGCAGTACTTC,CASSSLSGTRGEQYF
TRBV19,.,.,TRBJ2-6,15,TGTGCCAGTAGTATTCCCCCCGGTGGGGCCAACGTCCTGACTTTC,CASSIPPGGANVLTF
TRBV28,once,.,TRBJ2-7,11,TGTGCCAGCAGTTTCCTCTACGAGCAGTACTTC,CASSFLYEQYF
TRBV19,.,.,TRBJ2-1,14,TGTGCCAGTAGTATCCGACTCTCCTACAATGAGCAGTTCTTC,CASSIRLSYNEQFF
TRBV10-2,.,TRBD1,TRBJ2-7,15,TGCGCCAGCAGTGAGCCGAGGACAGGGCTCTACGAGCAGTACTTC,CASSEPRTGLYEQYF
TRBV15,once,.,TRBJ1-6,15,TGTGCCGCCCGCACAGAAGGGAGGGATAATTCACCCCTCCACTTT,CAARTEGRDNSPLHF